These 20 T cell receptor beta chains were all obtained from the same sample, sequenced in a study of CD8 T cells in Susac syndrome. Random hexamers were used to reverse transcribe the RNA input (roughly 0.5 to 1 ug). Via MiXCR, TCRdb re-called the immunoSEQ multiplex PCR reads, giving one row per CDR3 protein. The table has under 150,000 distinct CDR3 sequences, around 95% seen once; the top ten hold about 0.08%. The source material was CD4+ T cells from PBMCs. The receptor set was obtained from a human donor with Susac syndrome.

The chain has TRBV29-1 and TRBJ1-3, with 7 bases lining up with TRBD1. Germline assignment: CDR1 SQVTM and CDR2 ANQGSEA. After removal of 2 bases from V and 0 bases from J, the junction contained 10 bases not matched to a gene. CDR3 size: 17 residues. CDR3 coding DNA: TGCAGCGTTGAACCAGCCGGCCAGGGGGTCTCTGGAAACACCATATATTTT. As protein: CSVEPAGQGVSGNTIYF.

The gene calls are TRBV20-1 and TRBJ2-2; 8 nucleotides match TRBD1. Germline lookup yields CDR1 DFQATT and CDR2 SNEGSKA (reference sequence). This CDR3 has 14 amino acids. The V and J ends lost 5 bases and 7 bases, in that order; junction bases with no gene match: 9. The chain's CDR3 is CSAAGTGPRGELFF. CDR3 bases: TGCAGTGCTGCCGGGACAGGACCCCGCGGGGAGCTGTTTTTT.

The chain has TRBV5-4 and TRBJ1-4; D is perhaps TRBD1 (5 bases). This CDR3 spans 14 amino acids. Germline values: CDR1 SGHNT, CDR2 YYREEE (reference sequence). V was trimmed by 0 bases and J by 6 bases, leaving 9 bases between them. The CDR3 DNA reads TGTGCCAGCAGCTTGGACAGGTGGGATGAAAAACTGTTTTTT. Protein product: CASSLDRWDEKLFF.

The CDR3: CASRVGQGVYGYTF. CDR3 coding DNA: TGTGCCAGCAGGGTAGGACAGGGGGTGTATGGCTACACCTTC. This chain joins TRBV6-5 and TRBJ1-2; TRBD1 agrees at 10 bases. Trimming cost V 6 bases and J 5 bases; bases outside gene matches: 6. Per germline, CDR1 MNHEY and CDR2 SVGAGI. This CDR3 comprises 14 residues.

This clonotype was observed once. The CDR3 nucleotides read TGCAGTGCTAGCCCAACTAGGGGTCAGCCCCAGCATTTT. Translation gives CSASPTRGQPQHF. This sequence joins TRBV20-1 and TRBJ1-5, with D maybe TRBD1 (5 bases). Germline CDR1 is DFQATT and CDR2 is SNEGSKA (reference sequence). The V end was cut by 3 bases, the J end by 6 bases, with 12 bases between. The CDR3 runs 13 residues.

J is TRBJ2-1 and V is TRBV3-1, with D perhaps TRBD2 (7 bases). The length of the CDR3 is 16 residues. V lost 3 bases and J 5 bases, leaving 17 bases between the germline ends. Germline CDR1 and CDR2: LGHDT and YNNKEL (reference sequence). CDR3 loop: CASSHWEGGRNNEQFF. The CDR3 coding sequence is TGTGCCAGCAGCCACTGGGAGGGGGGGCGGAACAATGAGCAGTTCTTC.

The V gene is TRBV28, the J gene TRBJ2-7; 7 nucleotides match TRBD1. Per germline, CDR1 MDHEN and CDR2 SYDVKM. V trimming: 7 bases; J trimming: 1 base; junction bases outside the gene matches: 7. The CDR3 has 14 residues. The CDR3 DNA reads TGTGCCAGCACGAAACAGGGGAGATCCTACGAGCAGTACTTC. Translated: CASTKQGRSYEQYF.

The rearrangement links TRBV29-1 to TRBJ1-1, with 9 positions matching TRBD1. V shed 2 bases and J 1 base; nucleotides not matched to a gene: 5. The length of the CDR3 is 15 residues. Per the germline V gene, CDR1 is SQVTM and CDR2 is ANQGSEA. Here the CDR3 DNA reads TGCAGCGTTGAAAACCCGGGACAGGGGAACACTGAAGCTTTCTTT. Amino acid sequence: CSVENPGQGNTEAFF.

J is TRBJ2-1 and V is TRBV24-1, with D possibly TRBD2 on 5 matching bases. Germline CDR1 KGHDR, CDR2 SFDVKD. This CDR3 contains 14 residues. Trimming took off 5 bases at V and 7 bases at J, with 14 bases between the two ends. In DNA, the CDR3 is TGTGCCACCAGTGTGAGGGAGCGTGGGAATGAGCAGTTCTTC. Its translation is CATSVRERGNEQFF.

J is TRBJ1-4 and V is TRBV25-1, with 8 bases matching TRBD1. The V gene's germline CDR1 is MGHDK and CDR2 SYGVNS. V trimming: 6 bases; J trimming: 8 bases; junction bases outside the gene matches: 8. The CDR3 spans 14 residues. The CDR3 sequence: CASRGVRGQEKLFF. The CDR3 region has the DNA TGTGCCAGCAGGGGGGTCAGGGGGCAAGAAAAACTGTTTTTT.

V usage is TRBV20-1 and J usage is TRBJ2-7, with D possibly matching TRBD2 (6 bases). The length of the CDR3 is 13 residues. Germline CDR1 is DFQATT and CDR2 is SNEGSKA (reference sequence). V shed 3 bases and J shed 1 base, with 10 bases lying between them. CDR3 loop: CSARGEVSYEQYF. The CDR3 region has the DNA TGCAGTGCTAGGGGGGAGGTTTCCTACGAGCAGTACTTC.

This chain links TRBV15 with TRBJ2-1; TRBD2 is a possible D gene (6 bases). Germline V gene data show CDR1 as LNHNV and CDR2 as YYDKDF (reference sequence). There are 15 residues in the CDR3. V lost 2 bases, J lost 11 bases, and 19 bases lay in between. The CDR3 reads CATSRRDFPSAKQFF. For the CDR3, the DNA is TGTGCCACCAGCAGAAGGGACTTCCCGTCGGCTAAGCAGTTCTTC.

The J gene is TRBJ2-7, the V gene TRBV6-5; 9 nucleotides match TRBD1. This CDR3 spans 14 amino acids. V was clipped by 6 bases and J by 7 bases; unmatched bases: 10. Germline V gives CDR1 MNHEY, CDR2 SVGAGI. The CDR3 DNA is TGTGCCAGCAGACCCACAGGGGGCCCAGGAGAGCAGTACTTC. Its translation is CASRPTGGPGEQYF.

The V call is TRBV20-1, the J call TRBJ2-7; D uncertain. Germline V gives CDR1 DFQATT, CDR2 SNEGSKA (reference sequence). Trimming cost V 2 bases and J 3 bases, with 11 bases left between them. This CDR3 is 13 amino acids long. The CDR3 loop is CSARKPANYEQYF. CDR3 DNA: TGCAGTGCTAGAAAGCCGGCGAACTACGAGCAGTACTTC.

The rearrangement uses TRBV2 and TRBJ1-6; 11 nucleotides line up with TRBD1. Germline V gene lookup returns CDR1 SNHLY and CDR2 FYNNEI. The CDR3 spans 14 residues. Trimming cost V 5 bases and J 8 bases; bases outside gene matches: 2. This CDR3 reads CASSRDRGDSPLHF. The CDR3 region has the DNA TGTGCCAGCAGTAGGGACAGGGGGGATTCACCCCTCCACTTT.

This chain joins TRBV2 and TRBJ1-1; D ambiguous. The germline V and J ends were trimmed by 4 bases and 0 bases, with 6 bases remaining between them. The CDR3 sequence is 13 residues long. CDR1 SNHLY and CDR2 FYNNEI come from the germline V gene. In DNA, the CDR3 is TGTGCCAGCAGTGGGCAGATGAACACTGAAGCTTTCTTT. Translation: CASSGQMNTEAFF.

The chain carries TRBV5-1 and TRBJ2-5; TRBD2 agrees at 9 bases. The germline V gene encodes CDR1 SGHRS and CDR2 YFSETQ. The CDR3 length is 16 residues. J was trimmed by 5 bases and V by 4 bases; bases with no gene match: 12. The CDR3 sequence is CASSIAPGLAGETQYF. DNA of the CDR3: TGCGCCAGCAGCATCGCGCCGGGACTAGCAGGGGAGACCCAGTACTTC.

The chain joins TRBV20-1 to TRBJ1-6; no firm D call. Germline loops: CDR1 DFQATT, CDR2 SNEGSKA (reference sequence). This CDR3 contains 16 residues. The V and J ends lost 0 bases and 3 bases respectively, with 12 bases between them. CDR3 region: CSARETGPNYNSPLHF. The CDR3, as DNA: TGCAGTGCTAGAGAGACTGGACCGAACTATAATTCACCCCTCCACTTT.

The V call is TRBV5-1, the J call TRBJ2-7, with D hard to call. Germline V lookup: CDR1 SGHRS, CDR2 YFSETQ. V lost 4 bases, J lost 2 bases, and 13 bases lay in between. The CDR3 length is 14 residues. CDR3 region: CASSPMTHTYEQYF. The CDR3 DNA follows: TGCGCCAGCAGCCCCATGACGCATACCTACGAGCAGTACTTC.

This clonotype has only one observation. The chain joins TRBV27 to TRBJ1-6, with 8 positions matching TRBD1. CDR1 is MNHEY and CDR2 is SMNVEV in the germline V gene (reference sequence). Unmatched junction bases numbered 17, after V lost 5 bases and J lost 5 bases. This CDR3 spans 19 amino acids. The CDR3 loop reads CASSPQARPRTGNNSPLHF. The CDR3, as DNA: TGTGCCAGCAGTCCCCAAGCCAGACCCCGGACAGGGAATAATTCACCCCTCCACTTT.